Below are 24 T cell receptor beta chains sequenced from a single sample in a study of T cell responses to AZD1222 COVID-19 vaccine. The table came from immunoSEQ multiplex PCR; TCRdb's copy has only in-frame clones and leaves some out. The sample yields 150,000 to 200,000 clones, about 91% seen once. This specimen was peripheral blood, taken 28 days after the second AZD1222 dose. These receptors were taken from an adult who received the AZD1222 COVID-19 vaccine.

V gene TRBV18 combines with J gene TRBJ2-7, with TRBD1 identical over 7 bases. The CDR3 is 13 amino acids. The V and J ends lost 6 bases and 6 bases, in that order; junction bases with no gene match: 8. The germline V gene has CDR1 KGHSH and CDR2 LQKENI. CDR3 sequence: CASSPTGSREQYF. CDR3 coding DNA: TGTGCCAGCTCCCCGACAGGGAGTCGCGAGCAGTACTTC. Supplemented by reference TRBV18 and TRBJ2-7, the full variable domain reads NAGVMQNPRHLVRRRGQEARLRCSPMKGHSHVYWYRQLPEEGLKFMVYLQKENIIDESGMPKERFSAEFPKEGPSILRIQQVVRGDSAAYFCASSPTGSREQYFGPGTRLTVT.

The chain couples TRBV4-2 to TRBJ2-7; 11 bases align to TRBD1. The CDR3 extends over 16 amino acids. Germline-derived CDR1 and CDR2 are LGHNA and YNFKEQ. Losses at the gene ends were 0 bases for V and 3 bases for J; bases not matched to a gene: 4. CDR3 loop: CASSQETGTGGYEQYF. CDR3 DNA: TGTGCCAGCAGCCAAGAGACCGGGACAGGGGGCTACGAGCAGTACTTC.

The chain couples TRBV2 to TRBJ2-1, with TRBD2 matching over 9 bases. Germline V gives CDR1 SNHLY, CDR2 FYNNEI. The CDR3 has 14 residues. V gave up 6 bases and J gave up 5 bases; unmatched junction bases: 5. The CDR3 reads CASRGSGGHNEQFF. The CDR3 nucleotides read TGTGCCAGCAGGGGTAGCGGGGGACACAATGAGCAGTTCTTC.

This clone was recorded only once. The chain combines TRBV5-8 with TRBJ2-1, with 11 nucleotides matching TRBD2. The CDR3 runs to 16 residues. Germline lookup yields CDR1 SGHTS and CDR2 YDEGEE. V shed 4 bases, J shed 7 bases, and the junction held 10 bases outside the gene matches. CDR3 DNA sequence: TGTGCCAGCAGCCCCTCGTGGGCTAGCGGGGGGAATGAGCAGTTCTTC. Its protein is CASSPSWASGGNEQFF.

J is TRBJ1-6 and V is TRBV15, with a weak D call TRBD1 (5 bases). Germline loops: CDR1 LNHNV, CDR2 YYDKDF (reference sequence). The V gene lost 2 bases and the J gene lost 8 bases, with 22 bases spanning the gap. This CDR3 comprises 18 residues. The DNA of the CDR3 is TGTGCCACCAGCAGAAGTTGGGGGAACCGGGACGCGCATTCACCCCTCCACTTT. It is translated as CATSRSWGNRDAHSPLHF.

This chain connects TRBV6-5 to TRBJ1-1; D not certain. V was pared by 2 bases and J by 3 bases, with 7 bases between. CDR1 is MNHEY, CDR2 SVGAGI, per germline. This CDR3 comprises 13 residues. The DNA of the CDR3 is TGTGCCAGCAGTTACAATAGATACACTGAAGCTTTCTTT. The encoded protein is CASSYNRYTEAFF.

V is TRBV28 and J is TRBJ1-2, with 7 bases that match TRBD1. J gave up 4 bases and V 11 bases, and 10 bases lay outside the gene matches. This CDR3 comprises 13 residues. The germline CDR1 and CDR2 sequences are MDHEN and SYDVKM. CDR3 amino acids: CAGRQGPFYGYTF. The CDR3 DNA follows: TGTGCCGGCCGACAGGGACCCTTCTATGGCTACACCTTC.

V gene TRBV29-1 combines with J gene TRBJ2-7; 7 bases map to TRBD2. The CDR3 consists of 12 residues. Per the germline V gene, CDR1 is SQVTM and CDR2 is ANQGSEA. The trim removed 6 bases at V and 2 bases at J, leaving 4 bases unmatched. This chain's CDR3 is CSVTGTTYEQYF. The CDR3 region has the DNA TGCAGCGTGACCGGGACTACCTACGAGCAGTACTTC.

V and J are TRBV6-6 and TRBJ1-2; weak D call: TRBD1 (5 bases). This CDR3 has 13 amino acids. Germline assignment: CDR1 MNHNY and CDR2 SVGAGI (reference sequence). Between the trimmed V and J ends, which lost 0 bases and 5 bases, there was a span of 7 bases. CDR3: CASSYSTEYGYTF. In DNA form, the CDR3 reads TGTGCCAGCAGTTACTCGACAGAATATGGCTACACCTTC.

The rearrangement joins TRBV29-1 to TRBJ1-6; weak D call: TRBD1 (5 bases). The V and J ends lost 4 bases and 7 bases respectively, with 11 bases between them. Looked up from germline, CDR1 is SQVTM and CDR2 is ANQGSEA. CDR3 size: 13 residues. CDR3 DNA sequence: TGCAGCGTTGGGCAGGGAAGAAATTCACCCCTCCACTTT. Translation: CSVGQGRNSPLHF.

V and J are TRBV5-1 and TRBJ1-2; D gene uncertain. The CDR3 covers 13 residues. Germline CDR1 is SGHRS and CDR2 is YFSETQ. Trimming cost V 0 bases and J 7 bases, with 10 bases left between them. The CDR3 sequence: CASSLGQRRGYTF. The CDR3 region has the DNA TGCGCCAGCAGCTTGGGCCAGCGTCGTGGCTACACCTTC.

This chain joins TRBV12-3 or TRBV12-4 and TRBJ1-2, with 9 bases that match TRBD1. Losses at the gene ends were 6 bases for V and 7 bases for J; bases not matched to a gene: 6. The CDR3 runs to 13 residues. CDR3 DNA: TGTGCCAGCAGCTCCCGACAGGGGGGTGGCTACACCTTC. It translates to CASSSRQGGGYTF.

CDR3 bases: TGTGCCAGCAGTCAAACAGGCGGGGGCTACACCTTC. This sequence encodes CASSQTGGGYTF. This chain uses TRBV28 with TRBJ1-2; D is possibly TRBD1 (5 bases). This CDR3 spans 12 amino acids. Germline lookup yields CDR1 MDHEN and CDR2 SYDVKM. V dropped 5 bases and J dropped 8 bases, with 12 bases sitting between them.

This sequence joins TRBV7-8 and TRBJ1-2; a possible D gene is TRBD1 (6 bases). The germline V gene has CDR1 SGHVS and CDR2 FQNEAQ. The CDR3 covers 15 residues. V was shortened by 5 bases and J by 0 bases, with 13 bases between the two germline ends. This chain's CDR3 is CASSLRTAANYGYTF. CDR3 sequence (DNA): TGTGCCAGCAGCCTGCGGACAGCTGCTAACTATGGCTACACCTTC. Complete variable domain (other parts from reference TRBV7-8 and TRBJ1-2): GAGVSQSPRYKVAKRGQDVALRCDPISGHVSLFWYQQALGQGPEFLTYFQNEAQLDKSGLPSDRFFAERPEGSVSTLKIQRTQQEDSAVYLCASSLRTAANYGYTFGSGTRLTVV.

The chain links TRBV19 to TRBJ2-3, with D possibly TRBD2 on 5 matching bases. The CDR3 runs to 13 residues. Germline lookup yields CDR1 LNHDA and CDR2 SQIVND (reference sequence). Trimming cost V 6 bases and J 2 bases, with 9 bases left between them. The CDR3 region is CASSRGPTDTQYF. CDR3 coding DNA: TGTGCCAGTAGCCGAGGGCCCACAGATACGCAGTATTTT.

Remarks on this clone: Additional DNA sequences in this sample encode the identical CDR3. CDR3 DNA: TGTGCCAGCAGCGGAGGGGGGGAGGGCAATCAGCCCCAGCATTTT. This gives the protein CASSGGGEGNQPQHF. The chain joins TRBV28 to TRBJ1-5; D possibly corresponds to TRBD1 (6 bases). This CDR3 spans 15 amino acids. The germline gives CDR1 MDHEN, CDR2 SYDVKM. Trimming stripped 6 bases from V and 2 bases from J, with 14 bases between.

The DNA for the CDR3 is TGTGCCATCAGTGGGCAGGGTTGGACTGAAGCTTTCTTT. Translated, it gives CAISGQGWTEAFF. This chain joins TRBV10-3 and TRBJ1-1; D is perhaps TRBD1 (5 bases). V lost 4 bases and J lost 5, with 11 bases in between. The CDR3 is made up of 13 amino acids. Germline CDR1 is ENHRY and CDR2 is SYGVKD.

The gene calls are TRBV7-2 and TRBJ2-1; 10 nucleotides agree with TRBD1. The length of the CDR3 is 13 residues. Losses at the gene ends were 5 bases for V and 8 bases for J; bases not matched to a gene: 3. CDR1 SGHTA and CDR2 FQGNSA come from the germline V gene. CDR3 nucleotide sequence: TGTGCCAGCAGCGACAGGGGGCACCATGAGCAGTTCTTC. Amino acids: CASSDRGHHEQFF.

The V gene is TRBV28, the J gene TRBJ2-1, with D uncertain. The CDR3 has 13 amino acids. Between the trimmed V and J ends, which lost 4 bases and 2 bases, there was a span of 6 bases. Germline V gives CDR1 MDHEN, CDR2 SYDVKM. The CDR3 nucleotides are TGTGCCAGCAGTTCGTCCGCCTACAATGAGCAGTTCTTC. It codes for CASSSSAYNEQFF.

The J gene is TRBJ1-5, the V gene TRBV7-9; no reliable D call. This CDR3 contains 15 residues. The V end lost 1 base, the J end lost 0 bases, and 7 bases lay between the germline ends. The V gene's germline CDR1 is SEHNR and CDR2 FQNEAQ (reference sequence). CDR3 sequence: CASSLGTNSNQPQHF. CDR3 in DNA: TGTGCCAGCAGCTTAGGGACCAATAGCAATCAGCCCCAGCATTTT.

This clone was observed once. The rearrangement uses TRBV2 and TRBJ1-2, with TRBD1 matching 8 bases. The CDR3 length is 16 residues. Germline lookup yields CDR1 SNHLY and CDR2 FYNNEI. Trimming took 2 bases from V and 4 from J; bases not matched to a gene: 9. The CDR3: CASSETARGRAYGYTF. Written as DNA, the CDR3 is TGTGCCAGCAGTGAAACGGCCAGGGGGCGCGCCTATGGCTACACCTTC.

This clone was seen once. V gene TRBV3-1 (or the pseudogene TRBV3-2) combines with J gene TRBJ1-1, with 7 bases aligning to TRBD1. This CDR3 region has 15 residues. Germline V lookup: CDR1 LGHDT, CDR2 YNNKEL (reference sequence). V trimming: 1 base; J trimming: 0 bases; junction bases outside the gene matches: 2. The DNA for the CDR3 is TGTGCCAGCAGCCAAGTTAGGGGGCTGAACACTGAAGCTTTCTTT. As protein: CASSQVRGLNTEAFF.

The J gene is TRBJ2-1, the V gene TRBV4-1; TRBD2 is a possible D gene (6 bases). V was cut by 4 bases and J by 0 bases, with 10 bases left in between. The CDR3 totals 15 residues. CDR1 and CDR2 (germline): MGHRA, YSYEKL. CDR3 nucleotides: TGCGCCAGCAGCCTTGACGGGAGCTCCTACAATGAGCAGTTCTTC. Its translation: CASSLDGSSYNEQFF.

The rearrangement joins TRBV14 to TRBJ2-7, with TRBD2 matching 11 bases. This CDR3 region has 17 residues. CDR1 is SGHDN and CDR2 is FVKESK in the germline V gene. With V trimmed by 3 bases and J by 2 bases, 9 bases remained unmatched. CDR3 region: CASSHPLAGLAAYEQYF. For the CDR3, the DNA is TGTGCCAGCAGCCATCCCTTAGCGGGACTAGCGGCCTACGAGCAGTACTTC.